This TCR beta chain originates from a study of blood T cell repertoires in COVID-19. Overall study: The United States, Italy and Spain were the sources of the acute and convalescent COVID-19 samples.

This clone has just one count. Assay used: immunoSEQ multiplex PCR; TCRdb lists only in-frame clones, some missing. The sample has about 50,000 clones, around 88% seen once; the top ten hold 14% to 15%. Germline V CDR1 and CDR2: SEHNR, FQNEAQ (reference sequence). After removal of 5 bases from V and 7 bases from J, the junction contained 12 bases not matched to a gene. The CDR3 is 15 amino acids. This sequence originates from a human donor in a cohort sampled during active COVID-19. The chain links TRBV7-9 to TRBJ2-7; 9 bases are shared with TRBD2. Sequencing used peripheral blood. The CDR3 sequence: CASSGREGRLGEQYF. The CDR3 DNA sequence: TGTGCCAGCAGCGGGCGGGAGGGCCGATTGGGGGAGCAGTACTTC.